These 23 T cell receptor beta chains share one sample of origin, sequenced in a study of T-cell reconstitution after alpha-beta-depleted transplantation in children. Construction of the TCRbeta library involved unique molecular identifiers. TCRdb re-derived calls from the PCR reads in MiXCR, one entry per CDR3 protein. The top ten hold 2% to 2.5% of the sample, which has some 350,000 distinct CDR3 sequences, about 9.3% seen once. Source: PBMCs from the stem cell graft donor, taken from the stem cell graft. These TCRs come from a human donor who donated a stem cell graft to a child with acute lymphoblastic leukemia.

The J gene is TRBJ2-7, the V gene TRBV12-3 or TRBV12-4; TRBD1 agrees at 8 bases. V lost 5 bases to trimming and J lost 4 bases; unmatched junction nucleotides: 10. The CDR3 has 15 residues. For the CDR3, the DNA is TGTGCCAGCAGTCGCCAGGGGGCCCGGAAATACGAGCAGTACTTC. Its translation is CASSRQGARKYEQYF.

For this clonotype: The conserved phenylalanine or tryptophan normally closing the CDR3 is absent here, so this likely arose from a read error. The rearrangement joins TRBV4-1 to TRBJ2-7, with 7 bases matching TRBD2. The CDR3 contains 13 residues. With V trimmed by 0 bases and J by 7 bases, 3 bases remained unmatched. The V gene's germline CDR1 is MGHRA and CDR2 YSYEKL. Here the CDR3 reads CASSQEEGGEQYS. As DNA, the CDR3 is TGCGCCAGCAGCCAAGAGGAGGGAGGGGAGCAGTACTCC.

Of note for this clonotype: A much larger clone lies a single base off, so this may be a read error. This chain connects TRBV25-1 to TRBJ2-7; D ambiguous. The CDR3 is 13 amino acids. The ends were cut back, 6 bases at V and 1 base at J, with 10 bases in the middle. Per germline, CDR1 MGHDK and CDR2 SYGVNS. CDR3 nucleotide sequence: TGTGCCAGCAGAGGGCCAGGTTCCTACGAGCAGTACTTC. This codes for CASRGPGSYEQYF.

This clonotype was counted a few times. The chain carries TRBV30 and TRBJ2-1, with D unresolved. The CDR3 loop spans 14 amino acids. V was pared by 0 bases and J by 3 bases, with 9 bases between. Germline CDR1 is GTSNPN and CDR2 is SVGIG (reference sequence). CDR3 region: CAWSVLEDYNEQFF. The CDR3 DNA reads as TGTGCCTGGAGTGTCCTAGAAGACTACAATGAGCAGTTCTTC.

This clonotype has only one observation. The chain couples TRBV30 to TRBJ2-7; D unclear. CDR3 length: 11 amino acids. V lost 4 bases, J lost 3 bases, and 7 bases lay in between. Germline CDR1 and CDR2: GTSNPN and SVGIG (reference sequence). In DNA form, the CDR3 reads TGTGCCTGGACGGATGTCTACGAGCAGTACTTC. Translating gives CAWTDVYEQYF.

This chain connects TRBV7-9 to TRBJ1-2, with 12 positions matching TRBD1. The germline gives CDR1 SEHNR, CDR2 FQNEAQ (reference sequence). The CDR3 runs 17 residues. J gave up 2 bases and V 3 bases, and 7 bases lay outside the gene matches. Here the CDR3 DNA reads TGTGCCAGCAGCTTCGTCCCAGGGACAGGGGGCAACTATGGCTACACCTTC. Amino acid sequence: CASSFVPGTGGNYGYTF.

V and J are TRBV12-3 or TRBV12-4 and TRBJ1-1, with 7 bases fitting TRBD1. This CDR3 region has 14 residues. The J segment lost 8 bases and the V segment lost 6 bases, leaving 12 bases of the junction unmatched. CDR3 sequence (DNA): TGTGCCAGCAGCCACACGGGACAGACTAAAGAAGCTTTCTTT. Its protein is CASSHTGQTKEAFF.

This clonotype was recorded at least ten times. The V gene is TRBV10-3, the J gene TRBJ2-7; 7 positions agree with TRBD1. This CDR3 contains 12 residues. V lost 11 bases and J lost 1; bases outside the gene matches: 5. Germline CDR1 ENHRY, CDR2 SYGVKD. The DNA of the CDR3 is TGTGCCGCAACGACAGGGTCCTACGAGCAGTACTTC. The encoded protein is CAATTGSYEQYF.

The CDR3, as DNA: TGTGCCAGCAGGAGACCTGAGCGGACTGAAGCTTTCTTT. It yields the protein CASRRPERTEAFF. The V and J genes are TRBV12-3 or TRBV12-4 and TRBJ1-1; unclear D gene. Trimming stripped 6 bases from V and 5 bases from J, with 13 bases between. The CDR3 sequence is 13 residues long.

This clonotype has ten or more counts. The chain combines TRBV4-2 with TRBJ1-2, with unresolved D. V gave up 1 base and J gave up 0 bases, with 9 bases separating them. CDR1 is LGHNA, CDR2 YNFKEQ, per germline. The CDR3 contains 15 residues. The CDR3 region is CASSQGNAANYGYTF. CDR3 DNA: TGTGCCAGCAGCCAAGGTAACGCAGCTAACTATGGCTACACCTTC.

This clonotype has more than one count but fewer than ten. CDR3 residues: CASSLRTGPDTQYF. The CDR3, as DNA: TGTGCCAGCAGCCTCCGGACAGGGCCAGATACGCAGTATTTT. The J gene is TRBJ2-3, the V gene TRBV7-2, with TRBD1 identical over 8 bases. V trimming: 5 bases; J trimming: 4 bases; junction bases outside the gene matches: 5. Germline V gives CDR1 SGHTA, CDR2 FQGNSA. This CDR3 is 14 amino acids long.

V is TRBV5-1 and J is TRBJ2-3; TRBD1 matches 9 bases. The length of the CDR3 is 15 residues. With V trimmed by 4 bases and J by 4 bases, 7 bases remained unmatched. Germline CDR1 and CDR2: SGHRS and YFSETQ. The CDR3 here is CASSRTGDSADTQYF. The CDR3 DNA is TGCGCCAGCAGCAGGACAGGGGATAGCGCAGATACGCAGTATTTT.

V gene TRBV27 combines with J gene TRBJ2-2, with a possible D match to TRBD2 (7 bases). Trimming left V 10 bases short and J 0 bases short, with 15 bases between. Germline V gene data show CDR1 as MNHEY and CDR2 as SMNVEV (reference sequence). The CDR3 spans 15 residues. The CDR3 is CATRGAEANTGELFF. In nucleotides, the CDR3 is TGTGCCACCCGGGGGGCGGAGGCGAACACCGGGGAGCTGTTTTTT.

This clonotype came up a few times. The rearrangement uses TRBV25-1 and TRBJ2-7, with 8 bases fitting TRBD1. V shed 5 bases, J shed 3 bases, and the junction held 12 bases outside the gene matches. The CDR3 covers 16 residues. Looked up from germline, CDR1 is MGHDK and CDR2 is SYGVNS. The chain's CDR3 is CASSPGSGTGDYEQYF. Here the CDR3 DNA reads TGTGCCAGCAGTCCAGGATCCGGGACAGGAGACTACGAGCAGTACTTC.

This clonotype turned up a few times. This chain uses TRBV20-1 with TRBJ2-1; possibly TRBD2 for D (5 bases). V was shortened by 3 bases and J by 0 bases, with 12 bases between the two germline ends. The length of the CDR3 is 15 residues. Per germline, CDR1 DFQATT and CDR2 SNEGSKA (reference sequence). The CDR3 bases are TGCAGTGCTAGTCAACCGGGATACTCCTACAATGAGCAGTTCTTC. It codes for CSASQPGYSYNEQFF.

In its sample, this clonotype was seen many times. The rearrangement uses TRBV29-1 and TRBJ2-4; 10 nucleotides agree with TRBD2. J was trimmed by 7 bases and V by 6 bases; bases with no gene match: 3. Per the germline V gene, CDR1 is SQVTM and CDR2 is ANQGSEA. The CDR3 runs to 12 residues. The CDR3 loop reads CSVRTSGNIQYF. The CDR3 DNA follows: TGCAGCGTGCGGACTAGCGGCAACATTCAGTACTTC.

The V call is TRBV7-9, the J call TRBJ2-7; TRBD2 might be the D (5 bases). Between the trimmed V and J ends, which lost 4 bases and 6 bases, there was a span of 16 bases. CDR3 length equals 14 residues. Germline values: CDR1 SEHNR, CDR2 FQNEAQ (reference sequence). DNA of the CDR3: TGTGCCAGCAGCTCCGAACACCCCAGCGGCGAGCAGTACTTC. Protein product: CASSSEHPSGEQYF. The full variable domain, with the rest looked up from reference TRBV7-9 and TRBJ2-7, is DTGVSQNPRHKITKRGQNVTFRCDPISEHNRLYWYRQTLGQGPEFLTYFQNEAQLEKSRLLSDRFSAERPKGSFSTLEIQRTEQGDSAMYLCASSSEHPSGEQYFGPGTRLTVT.

The rearrangement joins TRBV30 to TRBJ2-7, with no clear D. Germline CDR1 is GTSNPN and CDR2 is SVGIG (reference sequence). V lost 5 bases and J 2 bases, leaving 13 bases between the germline ends. This CDR3 spans 13 amino acids. CDR3 in DNA: TGTGCCTGGGCCGTCTCCCTTACCTACGAGCAGTACTTC. It translates to CAWAVSLTYEQYF.

This chain uses TRBV7-2 with TRBJ2-7; no definite D call. Germline CDR1 SGHTA, CDR2 FQGNSA. CDR3 size: 13 residues. V was pared by 0 bases and J by 7 bases, with 10 bases between. The CDR3 here is CASSLAKAREQYF. In DNA form, the CDR3 reads TGTGCCAGCAGCTTAGCGAAGGCAAGGGAGCAGTACTTC.

V and J are TRBV20-1 and TRBJ2-7; no definite D call. V was cut by 3 bases and J by 2 bases, with 11 bases left in between. The CDR3 is 13 amino acids. Germline CDR1 reads DFQATT; CDR2 reads SNEGSKA (reference sequence). CDR3 sequence: CSARVQNTYEQYF. The DNA of the CDR3 is TGCAGTGCTAGGGTCCAAAATACCTACGAGCAGTACTTC.

This clonotype came up many times. V and J are TRBV5-1 and TRBJ2-1; the D gene could be TRBD1 or TRBD2 (5 bases each). CDR3 size: 13 residues. Germline V gene lookup returns CDR1 SGHRS and CDR2 YFSETQ. V lost 0 bases, J lost 9 bases, and 10 bases lay in between. The CDR3 DNA follows: TGCGCCAGCAGCTTGGGGTCAGGGACTGAGCAGTTCTTC. This encodes CASSLGSGTEQFF.

This clonotype showed up many times. This chain connects TRBV6-1 to TRBJ1-5; D is possibly TRBD1 (6 bases). V shed 5 bases and J shed 4 bases, with 21 bases lying between them. Looked up from germline, CDR1 is MNHNS and CDR2 is SASEGT. The CDR3 runs to 17 residues. The CDR3 DNA reads as TGTGCCAGCAGTCCTCTATCCCCGGGGGGGCAAAATCAGCCCCAGCATTTT. Its translation: CASSPLSPGGQNQPQHF.

This clonotype occurred many times. The CDR3 is CAISEKPGTQSDTQYF. CDR3 DNA sequence: TGTGCCATCAGTGAGAAGCCAGGGACACAATCAGATACGCAGTATTTT. The V gene is TRBV10-3, the J gene TRBJ2-3; possibly TRBD1 for D (6 bases). Germline CDR1 ENHRY, CDR2 SYGVKD. The CDR3 covers 16 residues. V was shortened by 2 bases and J by 4 bases, with 16 bases between the two germline ends.